A single sample is the source of the 11 T cell receptor beta chains below, sequenced in a study of CXCR3-negative and CXCR3-positive naive CD8 T cells. General study findings and limits: TRB CDR3 hydrophobicity was greater in CXCR3-positive naive cells than in CXCR3-negative naive cells.

UMI-labeled 5' RACE TRB cDNA libraries were prepared from the cells. TCRdb reanalyzed the 5' RACE reads, giving one entry per CDR3 protein sequence and no DNA. Its table lists more than 100,000 distinct CDR3 sequences. No cognate antigen is known for these TCRs. The sequencing input was naive CXCR3+ CD8+ T cells from blood. Subset: CD45RO-CCR7+CD27+CD95- naive CD8+ T cells expressing CXCR3 (TNR3+). Source of these receptors: a human donor in good health. Some clones in this sample may be carry-over from other donors' samples.

V is TRBV12-3 or TRBV12-4 and J is TRBJ2-7; TCRdb designates TRBD1, a call that cannot be tested without DNA. The CDR3 spans 13 residues. The CDR3 here is CASRGGSSYEQYF.

The chain is built from TRBV6-5 and TRBJ1-2. CDR1 MNHEY and CDR2 SVGAGI come from the germline V gene. The CDR3 spans 15 residues. The chain's CDR3 is CASSYSVRDLEGYTF.

The chain employs TRBV5-5 and TRBJ2-7; TCRdb designates TRBD1, a call that cannot be tested without DNA. The CDR3 extends over 14 amino acids. Germline CDR1 reads SGHKS; CDR2 reads YYEKEE (reference sequence). This CDR3 is CASSLGTGIYEQYF.

This chain joins TRBV4-2 and TRBJ2-1. CDR3 length: 15 residues. Germline V gene sequence: CDR1 LGHNA, CDR2 YNFKEQ. CDR3 amino acids: CASSQDMADYNEQFF.

The chain couples TRBV11-2 to TRBJ2-7. Germline CDR1 reads SGHAT; CDR2 reads FQNNGV. The CDR3 contains 15 residues. This CDR3 is CASSLDSGSYYEQYF.

This chain uses TRBV4-1 with TRBJ2-2; TCRdb's D gene call, TRBD1, goes unchecked for lack of DNA. In germline, CDR1 is MGHRA, CDR2 YSYEKL. The CDR3 spans 17 residues. The CDR3 sequence: CASSQGGGGTHTGELFF.

V gene TRBV29-1 combines with J gene TRBJ2-7; the TCRdb D gene call, TRBD1, has no DNA to confirm it. Germline CDR1 reads SQVTM; CDR2 reads ANQGSEA. This CDR3 has 13 amino acids. CDR3 sequence reads: CSVRRGNSYEQYF.

The genes are TRBV7-3 and TRBJ2-7; TCRdb proposes TRBD2, but this gene call is untestable without DNA. The CDR3 loop spans 15 amino acids. CDR1 is SGHTA, CDR2 FQGTGA, per germline. The CDR3 here is CASSLDGGTYYEQYF.

The chain combines TRBV7-9 with TRBJ2-1; TCRdb indicates TRBD1, and absent DNA this call remains unverified. This CDR3 comprises 15 residues. Germline loops: CDR1 SEHNR, CDR2 FQNEAQ (reference sequence). CDR3 sequence: CASSLGVREYNEQFF.

The chain is built from TRBV19 and TRBJ2-7; TCRdb names TRBD1, which stays unverified in the absence of DNA. Germline assignment: CDR1 LNHDA and CDR2 SQIVND (reference sequence). The CDR3 runs to 15 residues. The CDR3 spells CASSIGTGSPYEQYF.

The rearrangement links TRBV19 to TRBJ1-1; TCRdb reports TRBD1, a call that lacks DNA to check it against. The CDR3 runs to 16 residues. Germline CDR1 is LNHDA and CDR2 is SQIVND (reference sequence). The CDR3 sequence: CASSTGTRSLNTEAFF.